The next 21 T cell receptor beta chains were all read from a single sample in a study of T cells in Graves' hyperthyroidism and ophthalmopathy. Researchers took RNA transcripts and amplified the TCR beta CDR3 regions from them. When the TCR CDR3 underwent first-round RT-PCR, the HTBI primer set was used. TCRdb processed the multiplex PCR reads anew with MiXCR; each CDR3 protein has one entry. Of about 710,000 distinct CDR3 sequences in the sample, roughly 15% were seen once. The sample comprised blood. The receptors come from a man aged 18 to 35 with Graves' hyperthyroidism.

This clonotype occurred a few times. J is TRBJ2-1 and V is TRBV5-1; TRBD2 is a possible D gene (6 bases). The V gene lost 3 bases and the J gene lost 3 bases, with 10 bases spanning the gap. Germline assignment: CDR1 SGHRS and CDR2 YFSETQ. The CDR3 contains 14 residues. CDR3 DNA sequence: TGCGCCAGCAGCTCGGGACTCTTCTACAATGAGCAGTTCTTC. Encoded protein: CASSSGLFYNEQFF.

The chain employs TRBV5-6 and TRBJ1-2, with D maybe TRBD1 (6 bases). V lost 4 bases, J lost 7 bases, and 17 bases lay in between. This CDR3 is 14 amino acids long. Germline V gene sequence: CDR1 SGHDT, CDR2 YYEEEE. The CDR3 loop reads CASSPQGSWTGYTF. CDR3 DNA: TGTGCCAGCAGCCCTCAGGGGTCATGGACTGGCTACACCTTC. Drawing the rest from reference TRBV5-6 and TRBJ1-2, the complete variable domain is DAGVTQSPTHLIKTRGQQVTLRCSPKSGHDTVSWYQQALGQGPQFIFQYYEEEERQRGNFPDRFSGHQFPNYSSELNVNALLLGDSALYLCASSPQGSWTGYTFGSGTRLTVV.

The V call is TRBV4-1, the J call TRBJ2-5; D may match TRBD1 or TRBD2 (5 bases each). V lost 0 bases and J 1 base, leaving 9 bases between the germline ends. Germline V gene lookup returns CDR1 MGHRA and CDR2 YSYEKL. This CDR3 contains 15 residues. For the CDR3, the DNA is TGCGCCAGCAGCCAAGATGAGGGGCTCCAAGAGACCCAGTACTTC. Protein product: CASSQDEGLQETQYF.

This clonotype was picked up many times. This chain joins TRBV7-2 and TRBJ2-7; TRBD2 matches at 8 bases. V shed 5 bases, J shed 5 bases, and the junction held 14 bases outside the gene matches. Germline CDR1 SGHTA, CDR2 FQGNSA. The CDR3 extends over 16 amino acids. The CDR3 coding sequence is TGTGCCAGCAGCCCGCCAGGACTAGCCGGAGACCACGAGCAGTACTTC. This translates into CASSPPGLAGDHEQYF.

The chain recombines TRBV18 with TRBJ2-7; 8 nucleotides align to TRBD2. The CDR3 is 16 amino acids. Germline V CDR1 and CDR2: KGHSH, LQKENI. Trimming took 0 bases from V and 0 from J; bases not matched to a gene: 4. The CDR3 DNA reads TGTGCCAGCTCACCACCGCGGGGGGCTGGCTCCTACGAGCAGTACTTC. Residues: CASSPPRGAGSYEQYF. The whole variable domain, remainder taken from reference TRBV18 and TRBJ2-7, is NAGVMQNPRHLVRRRGQEARLRCSPMKGHSHVYWYRQLPEEGLKFMVYLQKENIIDESGMPKERFSAEFPKEGPSILRIQQVVRGDSAAYFCASSPPRGAGSYEQYFGPGTRLTVT.

This clonotype has a handful of counts. The rearrangement uses TRBV7-9 and TRBJ2-2; 7 positions agree with TRBD2. Per germline, CDR1 SEHNR and CDR2 FQNEAQ (reference sequence). This CDR3 is built from 13 residues. V dropped 8 bases and J dropped 2; count of bases not matched to a gene: 2. Written as DNA, the CDR3 is TGTGCCAGCCTGACTAGCAACACCGGGGAGCTGTTTTTT. Protein: CASLTSNTGELFF.

This clonotype was counted at least ten times. The chain has TRBV28 and TRBJ1-1; D gene ambiguous. Germline V gene lookup returns CDR1 MDHEN and CDR2 SYDVKM. V lost 8 bases to trimming and J lost 5 bases, with 15 bases between them. The CDR3 length is 13 residues. The DNA for the CDR3 is TGTGCCAGCGCCCTTGGTCACCTTACTGAAGCTTTCTTT. Translated, it gives CASALGHLTEAFF.

This clonotype has only a few counts. The CDR3 DNA reads as TGTGCCAGCAGACGATATGGACAGGGAAAGTTTGCCGGGGAGCTGTTTTTT. Its protein is CASRRYGQGKFAGELFF. The chain uses TRBV12-3 or TRBV12-4 and TRBJ2-2; 8 nucleotides match TRBD1. V trimming: 6 bases; J trimming: 6 bases; junction bases outside the gene matches: 15. This CDR3 contains 17 residues.

V usage is TRBV7-9 and J usage is TRBJ1-2, with D maybe TRBD1 (5 bases). Deletions cut 1 base from V and 5 bases from J, with 11 bases between. This CDR3 spans 14 amino acids. The germline gives CDR1 SEHNR, CDR2 FQNEAQ (reference sequence). For the CDR3, the DNA is TGTGCCAGCAGCTTAGGGGGGGAACTATATGGCTACACCTTC. Its protein product is CASSLGGELYGYTF.

This clonotype was found many times. The genes are TRBV6-1 and TRBJ2-1, with TRBD1 identical over 9 bases. Germline loops: CDR1 MNHNS, CDR2 SASEGT. After removal of 5 bases from V and 8 bases from J, the junction contained 10 bases not matched to a gene. The CDR3 runs to 15 residues. This CDR3 reads CASSPWDRELDEQFF. CDR3 in DNA: TGTGCCAGCAGTCCGTGGGACAGGGAATTGGATGAGCAGTTCTTC.

This clonotype has ten or more counts. This sequence joins TRBV6-1 and TRBJ2-7, with D maybe TRBD1 (5 bases). CDR3 length: 14 residues. Per germline, CDR1 MNHNS and CDR2 SASEGT. V was cut by 1 base and J by 1 base, with 8 bases left in between. CDR3 loop: CASSEVRGSYEQYF. The CDR3 bases are TGTGCCAGCAGTGAAGTTAGGGGATCCTACGAGCAGTACTTC.

This clonotype has only a few counts. The chain uses TRBV10-3 and TRBJ1-1; D is ambiguous. The CDR3 consists of 13 residues. Per the germline V gene, CDR1 is ENHRY and CDR2 is SYGVKD. With 10 bases removed from V and 1 base from J, the gap between germline ends came to 13 bases. This CDR3 is CATLRGENTEAFF. The CDR3 region has the DNA TGTGCCACCCTACGGGGTGAGAACACTGAAGCTTTCTTT.

This clonotype occurred a few times. The chain combines TRBV12-3 or TRBV12-4 with TRBJ2-2; the D is unclear. The CDR3 covers 15 residues. V shed 0 bases and J shed 1 base, with 6 bases lying between them. In nucleotides, the CDR3 is TGTGCCAGCAGTTTAGCGACCGAGAACACCGGGGAGCTGTTTTTT. This encodes CASSLATENTGELFF.

This clonotype came up a few times. This chain connects TRBV6-1 to TRBJ1-6, with D possibly being TRBD1 (5 bases). The CDR3 runs 14 residues. From germline, CDR1 is MNHNS and CDR2 SASEGT. V shed 8 bases and J shed 8 bases, with 16 bases lying between them. Here the CDR3 reads CASRDAGRHSPLHF. The DNA for the CDR3 is TGTGCCAGCCGGGACGCTGGGCGCCATTCACCCCTCCACTTT.

The gene calls are TRBV2 and TRBJ1-2; no clear D gene. The CDR3 extends over 15 amino acids. Germline V gives CDR1 SNHLY, CDR2 FYNNEI. V was clipped by 7 bases and J by 5 bases, with 20 bases between them. CDR3 sequence (DNA): TGTGCCAGCACCCCAATGAGGACCGGGCAGTATGGCTACACCTTC. Encoded protein: CASTPMRTGQYGYTF.

This clonotype has ten or more counts. This chain uses TRBV28 with TRBJ1-1, with D unclear. V was cut by 6 bases and J by 8 bases, with 16 bases left in between. The germline V gene has CDR1 MDHEN and CDR2 SYDVKM. This CDR3 region has 13 residues. The CDR3 reads CASRSLPGVEAFF. CDR3 DNA sequence: TGTGCCAGCAGATCCTTACCGGGCGTAGAAGCTTTCTTT. Using reference TRBV28 and TRBJ1-1 for the parts outside the CDR3, the full variable domain is DVKVTQSSRYLVKRTGEKVFLECVQDMDHENMFWYRQDPGLGLRLIYFSYDVKMKEKGDIPEGYSVSREKKERFSLILESASTNQTSMYLCASRSLPGVEAFFGQGTRLTVV.

The V gene is TRBV20-1, the J gene TRBJ2-2; D could derive from TRBD1 or TRBD2 (5 bases each). This CDR3 spans 15 amino acids. The V gene lost 3 bases and the J gene lost 5 bases, with 16 bases spanning the gap. The germline CDR1 and CDR2 sequences are DFQATT and SNEGSKA (reference sequence). DNA for the CDR3: TGCAGTGCTAGGCCACCGGGACCCCCGACCGGGGAGCTGTTTTTT. The encoded protein is CSARPPGPPTGELFF.

Many counts were recorded for this clonotype. The chain employs TRBV3-1 and TRBJ2-7, with 10 nucleotides matching TRBD2. V lost 4 bases to trimming and J lost 4 bases; unmatched junction nucleotides: 4. The CDR3 contains 14 residues. Looked up from germline, CDR1 is LGHDT and CDR2 is YNNKEL (reference sequence). The CDR3 reads CASSPAAGGYEQYF. The CDR3 region has the DNA TGTGCCAGCAGCCCCGCAGCGGGAGGGTACGAGCAGTACTTC.

This rearrangement joins TRBV6-1 to TRBJ2-7, with D tentatively TRBD1 (6 bases). The CDR3 spans 16 residues. Germline loops: CDR1 MNHNS, CDR2 SASEGT. V dropped 6 bases and J dropped 3 bases, with 21 bases sitting between them. The CDR3 bases are TGTGCCAGCAGCCGAATAGAGAAGAAGGGGGTCTACGAGCAGTACTTC. It encodes CASSRIEKKGVYEQYF.

Ten or more counts support this clonotype. The V gene is TRBV28, the J gene TRBJ1-2; 9 bases align to TRBD1. CDR1 is MDHEN and CDR2 is SYDVKM in the germline V gene. There are 13 residues in the CDR3. Unmatched junction bases numbered 9, after V lost 10 bases and J lost 6 bases. Here the CDR3 DNA reads TGTGCCATCCCGGGACAGGGACTGCATGGCTACACCTTC. Amino acids: CAIPGQGLHGYTF.

This clonotype was found a few times. V gene TRBV7-3 combines with J gene TRBJ2-1, with 7 bases fitting TRBD2. The germline V gene encodes CDR1 SGHTA and CDR2 FQGTGA. This CDR3 has 16 amino acids. The V gene end was trimmed by 0 bases and the J gene end by 2 bases; junction bases not matched to a gene: 4. The CDR3 DNA follows: TGTGCCAGCAGCTTAACGGGGCGGGAGCCCTACAATGAGCAGTTCTTC. It is translated as CASSLTGREPYNEQFF.